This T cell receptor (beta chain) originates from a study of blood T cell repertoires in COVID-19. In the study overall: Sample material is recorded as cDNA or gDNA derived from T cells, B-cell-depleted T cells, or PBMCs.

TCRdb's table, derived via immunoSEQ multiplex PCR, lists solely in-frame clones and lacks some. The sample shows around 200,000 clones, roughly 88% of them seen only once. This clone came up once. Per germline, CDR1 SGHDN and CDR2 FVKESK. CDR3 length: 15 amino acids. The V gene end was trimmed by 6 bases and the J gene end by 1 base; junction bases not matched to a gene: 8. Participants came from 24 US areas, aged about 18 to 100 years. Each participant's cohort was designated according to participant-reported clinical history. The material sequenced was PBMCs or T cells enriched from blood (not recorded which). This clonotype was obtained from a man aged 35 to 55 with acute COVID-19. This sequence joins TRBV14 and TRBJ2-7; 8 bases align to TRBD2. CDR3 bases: TGTGCCAGCAGATCGCGGGAGGAACCATCCTACGAGCAGTACTTC. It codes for CASRSREEPSYEQYF.